The clone carrying this TCR beta chain occurred a few times. Participant-given clinical history determined each cohort assignment. This sample is part of a study of blood T cell repertoires in COVID-19. Overall study: The analysed material was cDNA or gDNA that came from T cells, B-cell-depleted T cells, or PBMCs.

Only in-frame clones appear in the TCRdb table, and some are missing; sequencing was by immunoSEQ multiplex PCR. The sample consists of over 200,000 clones, 90% to 95% of them appearing once. With V trimmed by 2 bases and J by 6 bases, 11 bases remained unmatched. Germline CDR1 is SGHTA and CDR2 is FQGNSA. This CDR3 has 16 residues. Sequencing was performed on PBMCs or T cells enriched from blood (not recorded which). The TCR sequence derives from a human donor in a cohort exposed to, infected with or recovered from COVID-19 (not recorded which). The donor label of this sample is uncertain. This chain joins TRBV7-2 and TRBJ2-7; 9 bases fit TRBD2. The CDR3 sequence is CASSLTPGLAGGEQYF. The CDR3 DNA sequence: TGTGCCAGCAGCTTAACCCCGGGACTAGCCGGGGGCGAGCAGTACTTC.